One and the same sample provided the 18 T cell receptor beta chains below, sequenced in a study of CD8+ T cells in alopecia areata. The authors extracted RNA and reverse transcribed it into cDNA as the sequencing template. The method was immunoSEQ multiplex PCR; TCRdb's version includes in-frame clones alone and lacks a portion of them. This table holds 150,000 or so clones, 67% found once. This material consisted of CD8+ T cells sorted from blood, taken at week 0. These TCRs come from a human donor with alopecia areata.

This rearrangement joins TRBV30 to TRBJ2-3; 7 bases are a match to TRBD2. The CDR3 length is 15 residues. Trimming removed 0 bases from V and 0 bases from J; junction bases left unmatched: 3. The germline gives CDR1 GTSNPN, CDR2 SVGIG (reference sequence). This CDR3 reads CAWSVVGGSTDTQYF. In DNA, the CDR3 is TGTGCCTGGAGTGTAGTCGGGGGGAGCACAGATACGCAGTATTTT.

V gene TRBV5-6 combines with J gene TRBJ1-1; TRBD1 aligns across 9 bases. CDR1 is SGHDT and CDR2 is YYEEEE in the germline V gene. This CDR3 spans 13 amino acids. V was clipped by 0 bases and J by 13 bases; unmatched bases: 7. CDR3 nucleotide sequence: TGTGCCAGCAGCTTGGGGACAGGGGCAAGGGGTTTCTTT. It yields the protein CASSLGTGARGFF.

This chain links TRBV5-1 with TRBJ1-4, with D maybe TRBD1 (6 bases). CDR3 length: 13 amino acids. Trimming took 4 bases from V and 6 from J, leaving 10 bases between them. Germline CDR1 is SGHRS and CDR2 is YFSETQ. CDR3 amino acids: CASSGDMDEKLFF. CDR3 nucleotides: TGCGCCAGCAGCGGGGACATGGATGAAAAACTGTTTTTT.

This clone was detected a few times. This chain's CDR3 is CAISESDNEQFF. The CDR3 nucleotides are TGTGCCATCAGTGAGTCGGACAATGAGCAGTTCTTC. The V and J genes are TRBV10-3 and TRBJ2-1; D uncertain. This CDR3 is 12 amino acids long. The V and J ends lost 0 bases and 5 bases respectively, with 2 bases between them. The germline gives CDR1 ENHRY, CDR2 SYGVKD.

V usage is TRBV7-9 and J usage is TRBJ2-1; D remains ambiguous. The CDR3 consists of 15 residues. Germline loops: CDR1 SEHNR, CDR2 FQNEAQ (reference sequence). The V end lost 4 bases, the J end lost 9 bases, and 19 bases lay between the germline ends. Here the CDR3 reads CASSSRETNTGEQFF. In DNA form, the CDR3 reads TGTGCCAGCAGCTCCCGTGAAACCAACACGGGTGAGCAGTTCTTC.

V and J are TRBV7-6 and TRBJ2-2; 7 bases line up with TRBD1. Germline trimming cut 3 bases from V and 6 bases from J; bases unmatched to any gene: 7. The CDR3 runs 15 residues. Germline CDR1 is SGHVS and CDR2 is FNYEAQ. The CDR3 DNA sequence: TGTGCCAGCAGCTTCGAAACAGGGGCGGCCGGGGAGCTGTTTTTT. As protein: CASSFETGAAGELFF.

The chain employs TRBV7-8 and TRBJ1-1; no firm D call. Between the trimmed V and J ends, which lost 10 bases and 0 bases, there was a span of 9 bases. CDR1 is SGHVS, CDR2 FQNEAQ, per germline. The CDR3 is 12 residues long. Here the CDR3 reads CAISDMNTEAFF. DNA for the CDR3: TGTGCCATCTCCGATATGAACACTGAAGCTTTCTTT.

The chain is built from TRBV5-6 and TRBJ2-7; TRBD2 might be the D (6 bases). The CDR3 runs 14 residues. V gave up 2 bases and J gave up 3 bases, with 12 bases separating them. Germline CDR1 reads SGHDT; CDR2 reads YYEEEE. DNA for the CDR3: TGTGCCAGCAGCTTCCCATCCGGGGGCTACGAGCAGTACTTC. This codes for CASSFPSGGYEQYF. Full variable domain (missing parts from reference TRBV5-6 and TRBJ2-7): DAGVTQSPTHLIKTRGQQVTLRCSPKSGHDTVSWYQQALGQGPQFIFQYYEEEERQRGNFPDRFSGHQFPNYSSELNVNALLLGDSALYLCASSFPSGGYEQYFGPGTRLTVT.

This sequence joins TRBV27 and TRBJ1-1, with 7 bases that match TRBD1. After removal of 0 bases from V and 5 bases from J, the junction contained 9 bases not matched to a gene. This CDR3 has 16 residues. Germline V gene sequence: CDR1 MNHEY, CDR2 SMNVEV (reference sequence). In nucleotides, the CDR3 is TGTGCCAGCAGTTTATCGAGGCCAGGGGGGTGGACTGAAGCTTTCTTT. Translated, it gives CASSLSRPGGWTEAFF.

The genes are TRBV15 and TRBJ1-2; unclear D gene. V dropped 0 bases and J dropped 8 bases, with 4 bases sitting between them. CDR3 length: 11 amino acids. Germline CDR1 reads LNHNV; CDR2 reads YYDKDF (reference sequence). The DNA of the CDR3 is TGTGCCACCAGCAGAGATAGGGGCTACACCTTC. The encoded protein is CATSRDRGYTF.

The CDR3 nucleotides are TGTGCCAGCAGCCAAGTTGCCTCGAGTGTGGGACCTGGCTACACCTTC. This sequence encodes CASSQVASSVGPGYTF. The rearrangement joins TRBV14 to TRBJ1-2; D possibly corresponds to TRBD1 (5 bases). The CDR3 has 16 amino acids. Trimming took off 1 base at V and 7 bases at J, with 19 bases between the two ends. CDR1 is SGHDN and CDR2 is FVKESK in the germline V gene.

CDR3 sequence: CASSQDLRGSQPQHF. The DNA for the CDR3 is TGCGCCAGCAGCCAAGATCTGAGGGGAAGTCAGCCCCAGCATTTT. The chain carries TRBV4-1 and TRBJ1-5, with a weak D call TRBD1 (5 bases). The CDR3 loop spans 15 amino acids. CDR1 is MGHRA and CDR2 is YSYEKL in the germline V gene. Trimming took 0 bases from V and 6 from J, leaving 12 bases between them.

This clone showed up just a few times. The chain couples TRBV9 to TRBJ2-3; unclear D gene. V lost 2 bases and J lost 5, with 3 bases in between. Germline CDR1 and CDR2: SGDLS and YYNGEE. The CDR3 consists of 11 residues. The CDR3 loop is CASSVQDTQYF. The CDR3 nucleotides read TGTGCCAGCAGCGTGCAAGATACGCAGTATTTT.

This clone turned up a few times. The chain has TRBV6-1 and TRBJ2-7; D is ambiguous. Deletions cut 0 bases from V and 5 bases from J, with 11 bases between. CDR1 and CDR2 (germline): MNHNS, SASEGT. The CDR3 has 14 amino acids. The CDR3 coding sequence is TGTGCCAGCAGTGAAGCGGGTGAGTGGGACGAGCAGTACTTC. Residues: CASSEAGEWDEQYF.

The V gene is TRBV13, the J gene TRBJ1-1; no definite D call. Germline V gene lookup returns CDR1 PRHDT and CDR2 FYEKMQ (reference sequence). CDR3 size: 13 residues. With 1 base removed from V and 6 bases from J, the gap between germline ends came to 9 bases. CDR3 nucleotide sequence: TGTGCCAGCAGCTTAGTTCGGGGATCTGAAGCTTTCTTT. Translating gives CASSLVRGSEAFF.

V usage is TRBV29-1 and J usage is TRBJ2-1; 7 bases match TRBD2. V shed 3 bases and J 1 base; nucleotides not matched to a gene: 9. This CDR3 has 16 amino acids. Germline loops: CDR1 SQVTM, CDR2 ANQGSEA. CDR3 sequence (DNA): TGCAGCGTTGACGGGGGGAACTACGAATCCTACAATGAGCAGTTCTTC. It encodes CSVDGGNYESYNEQFF.

A note on this clone: Other DNA sequences in the sample encode the same CDR3. V and J are TRBV2 and TRBJ2-1; D gene unclear. The germline gives CDR1 SNHLY, CDR2 FYNNEI. V was clipped by 4 bases and J by 6 bases, with 4 bases between them. The CDR3 extends over 11 amino acids. The CDR3 region is CASSVGNEQFF. The CDR3 DNA reads TGTGCCAGCAGTGTTGGCAATGAGCAGTTCTTC.

The table lists this clone with a few counts. The genes are TRBV2 and TRBJ1-5; TRBD1 aligns across 7 bases. There are 13 residues in the CDR3. In germline, CDR1 is SNHLY, CDR2 FYNNEI. The V segment lost 7 bases and the J segment 3 bases; nucleotides outside the gene matches: 3. CDR3: CASMDRYNQPQHF. The CDR3 nucleotides read TGTGCCAGCATGGACAGGTACAATCAGCCCCAGCATTTT.